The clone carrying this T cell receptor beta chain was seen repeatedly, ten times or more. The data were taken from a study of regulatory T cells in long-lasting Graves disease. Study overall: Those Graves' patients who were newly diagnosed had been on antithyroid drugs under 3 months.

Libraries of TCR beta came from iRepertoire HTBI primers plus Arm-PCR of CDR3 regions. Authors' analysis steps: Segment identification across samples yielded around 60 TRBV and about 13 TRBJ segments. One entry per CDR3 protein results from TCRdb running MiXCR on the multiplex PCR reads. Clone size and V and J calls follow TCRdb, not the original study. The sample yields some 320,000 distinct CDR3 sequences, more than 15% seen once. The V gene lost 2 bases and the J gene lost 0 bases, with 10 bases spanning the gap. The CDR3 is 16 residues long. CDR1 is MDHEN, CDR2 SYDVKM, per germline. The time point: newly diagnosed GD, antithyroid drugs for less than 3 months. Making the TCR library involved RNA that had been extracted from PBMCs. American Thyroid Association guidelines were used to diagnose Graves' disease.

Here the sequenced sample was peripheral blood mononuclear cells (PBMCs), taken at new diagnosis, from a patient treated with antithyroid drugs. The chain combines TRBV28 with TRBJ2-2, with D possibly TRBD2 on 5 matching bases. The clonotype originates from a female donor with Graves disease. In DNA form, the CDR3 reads TGTGCCAGCAGTTTAGCTAGCAGCGCGAACACCGGGGAGCTGTTTTTT. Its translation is CASSLASSANTGELFF.